These 10 T cell receptor beta chains were all obtained from the same sample, sequenced in a study of blood T cell repertoires in COVID-19. Profiled with immunoSEQ multiplex PCR; TCRdb holds only in-frame clones, not every one. The table records over 200,000 clones, around 90% of them present only once. The specimen was peripheral blood. The receptors were sampled from a human donor in a cohort sampled during active COVID-19.

This clone was recorded a few times. V and J are TRBV7-2 and TRBJ2-7, with 8 bases identical to TRBD2. The CDR3 has 14 amino acids. Germline V CDR1 and CDR2: SGHTA, FQGNSA. J was trimmed by 5 bases and V by 2 bases; bases with no gene match: 5. The CDR3 DNA follows: TGTGCCAGCAGCTTACGCGGGAGGAGCGACGAGCAGTACTTC. Protein: CASSLRGRSDEQYF.

This CDR3 is CASSDWAPNTEAFF. DNA of the CDR3: TGTGCCAGCAGTGATTGGGCACCGAACACTGAAGCTTTCTTT. This chain connects TRBV2 to TRBJ1-1, with D uncertain. Trimming took 3 bases from V and 1 from J, leaving 9 bases between them. This CDR3 region has 14 residues. Germline V gene data show CDR1 as SNHLY and CDR2 as FYNNEI.

The chain combines TRBV5-4 with TRBJ2-7; TRBD1 matches at 7 bases. The CDR3 loop spans 14 amino acids. Germline assignment: CDR1 SGHNT and CDR2 YYREEE (reference sequence). With 5 bases clipped from V and 2 bases from J, the junction kept 7 bases outside the gene matches. In nucleotides, the CDR3 is TGTGCCAGCAGTCCCGGACAGGATGCCTACGAGCAGTACTTC. It is translated as CASSPGQDAYEQYF.

The chain couples TRBV7-8 to TRBJ1-1; TRBD1 is a possible D gene (5 bases). V was shortened by 5 bases and J by 2 bases, with 15 bases between the two germline ends. The CDR3 has 15 residues. Germline V gene lookup returns CDR1 SGHVS and CDR2 FQNEAQ. CDR3 in DNA: TGTGCCAGCAGCCCCCGGGGGGGTGGAAACACTGAAGCTTTCTTT. Its translation is CASSPRGGGNTEAFF.

The J gene is TRBJ1-1, the V gene TRBV29-1, with D tentatively TRBD1 (5 bases). CDR1 and CDR2 (germline): SQVTM, ANQGSEA. V was trimmed by 3 bases and J by 0 bases, leaving 11 bases between them. CDR3 length equals 14 residues. CDR3 DNA: TGCAGCGTTGAGTGGGGGGATTTGAACACTGAAGCTTTCTTT. Its translation: CSVEWGDLNTEAFF.

The V call is TRBV30, the J call TRBJ2-7, with D uncertain. V was clipped by 1 base and J by 7 bases, with 11 bases between them. In germline, CDR1 is GTSNPN, CDR2 SVGIG (reference sequence). The CDR3 spans 12 residues. Here the CDR3 reads CAWSAQIREQYF. In nucleotides, the CDR3 is TGTGCCTGGAGTGCCCAGATTCGAGAGCAGTACTTC.

In nucleotides, the CDR3 is TGCGCCAGCAGCGATGACCGAGGTCAGGAAAAACTGTTTTTT. Translated, it gives CASSDDRGQEKLFF. The chain combines TRBV5-1 with TRBJ1-4, with D uncertain. There are 14 residues in the CDR3. CDR1 and CDR2 (germline): SGHRS, YFSETQ. The V gene lost 4 bases and the J gene lost 8 bases, with 15 bases spanning the gap.

The V call is TRBV5-4, the J call TRBJ2-7; D remains ambiguous. The CDR3 has 14 amino acids. V lost 0 bases and J 2 bases, leaving 9 bases between the germline ends. The V gene's germline CDR1 is SGHNT and CDR2 YYREEE (reference sequence). CDR3: CASSLAGLTYEQYF. The CDR3 DNA is TGTGCCAGCAGCTTGGCTGGCCTGACCTACGAGCAGTACTTC.

J is TRBJ1-1 and V is TRBV10-2, with D possibly being TRBD1 (6 bases). CDR3 length: 15 amino acids. With 2 bases removed from V and 2 bases from J, the gap between germline ends came to 12 bases. Germline CDR1 WSHSY, CDR2 SAAADI. This CDR3 reads CASSERGALNTEAFF. DNA for the CDR3: TGCGCCAGCAGTGAGCGGGGGGCACTTAACACTGAAGCTTTCTTT.

The genes are TRBV6-5 and TRBJ2-7; 8 bases line up with TRBD2. The V gene's germline CDR1 is MNHEY and CDR2 SVGAGI. J was trimmed by 1 base and V by 5 bases; bases with no gene match: 7. This CDR3 region has 15 residues. The CDR3 is CASSTTSGPSYEQYF. The CDR3 coding sequence is TGTGCCAGCAGTACTACTAGCGGTCCTTCCTACGAGCAGTACTTC.